This T cell receptor beta chain was retrieved from a study of blood T cell repertoires in COVID-19. On the study more broadly: T cells, B-cell-depleted T cells, or PBMCs provided the cDNA or gDNA that served as material.

Method: immunoSEQ multiplex PCR; TCRdb's copy keeps in-frame clones and lacks some. The repertoire has about 130,000 clones, over 75% of them found once; the top ten carry 35% to 50%. V dropped 4 bases and J dropped 2 bases, with 6 bases sitting between them. The CDR3 extends over 13 amino acids. Germline assignment: CDR1 MDHEN and CDR2 SYDVKM. The sample comprised peripheral blood. The source is a human donor in a cohort sampled during active COVID-19. The rearrangement joins TRBV28 to TRBJ1-5; D perhaps matches TRBD1 (6 bases). CDR3 bases: TGTGCCAGCAGTTCAGGGGGCAATCAGCCCCAGCATTTT. This codes for CASSSGGNQPQHF.